A selection of T cell receptor beta chains follows, all from one sample in a study of blood T cells in healthy people across ages. TCRdb used MiXCR to reprocess the 5' RACE reads, holding one entry per CDR3 protein. In the table there are 650,000 to 1,000,000 distinct CDR3 sequences, 36% of which are singletons. What was sequenced was blood. The receptor set was obtained from a man between 18 and 29 years old in good health. Each CDR3 is given with its conserved first and last residue. The order of the fields is J gene, V gene, clone size, D gene, CDR3 protein, CDR3 DNA. A D gene is named only where the DNA matches it firmly. Clone size is shown for a subset of rows, as once, few, many or a class of expanded clone.

TRBJ2-1 TRBV3-1 once TRBD1 CASSQDFMGQGDYYNEQFF TGTGCCAGCAGCCAAGATTTTATGGGACAGGGGGATTATTACAATGAGCAGTTCTTC
TRBJ2-1 TRBV6-5 . . CASKPGHGFNEQFF TGTGCCAGCAAACCGGGACACGGGTTCAATGAGCAGTTCTTC
TRBJ2-3 TRBV12-3/TRBV12-4 many TRBD2 CASSLIAGGTDTQYF TGTGCCAGCAGTTTAATAGCGGGGGGTACAGATACGCAGTATTTT
TRBJ2-7 TRBV4-1 . TRBD2 CASSPWASGGQNNEQYF TGCGCCAGCAGCCCATGGGCTAGCGGGGGGCAAAACAATGAGCAGTACTTC
TRBJ2-7 TRBV2 many . CANSAAEGAYEQYF TGTGCCAATTCAGCAGCGGAGGGTGCCTACGAGCAGTACTTC
TRBJ2-5 TRBV5-1 many TRBD2 CASSPSGGQETQYF TGCGCCAGCAGCCCTAGCGGGGGTCAAGAGACCCAGTACTTC
TRBJ2-3 TRBV7-8 . TRBD2 CAGNQRGDGTDTQYF TGTGCCGGCAATCAGCGGGGGGATGGCACAGATACGCAGTATTTT
TRBJ2-3 TRBV4-3 few TRBD2 CASSNGLAGGRDTQYF TGCGCCAGCAGCAACGGACTAGCGGGGGGGCGGGATACGCAGTATTTT
TRBJ2-3 TRBV4-1 many . CASSRGTATDTQYF TGCGCCAGCAGCCGGGGGACGGCCACAGATACGCAGTATTTT
TRBJ2-3 TRBV4-3 few TRBD2 CASSQDLGGKFTDTQYF TGCGCCAGCAGCCAAGATCTCGGGGGGAAATTCACAGATACGCAGTATTTT
TRBJ2-1 TRBV20-1 . TRBD2 CSARAGGPVTEQFF TGCAGTGCCCGAGCGGGGGGGCCGGTTACTGAGCAGTTCTTC
TRBJ2-5 TRBV28 . TRBD1 CASSPGTGGGETQYF TGTGCCAGCAGCCCCGGGACAGGGGGGGGTGAGACCCAGTACTTC
TRBJ2-3 TRBV10-3 few TRBD2 CAAASGGASADTQYF TGTGCCGCCGCTAGCGGGGGGGCAAGCGCAGATACGCAGTATTTT
TRBJ2-3 TRBV9 . . CASSPGTIGTDTQYF TGTGCCAGCAGCCCGGGGACGATTGGAACAGATACGCAGTATTTT
TRBJ2-3 TRBV5-1 . TRBD2 CASSLELAGGDTQYF TGCGCCAGCAGCTTGGAGCTAGCGGGGGGTGATACGCAGTATTTT
TRBJ2-7 TRBV5-1 few TRBD2 CASSYNGLAGVYNEQYF TGCGCCAGCAGCTATAACGGACTAGCGGGTGTTTACAATGAGCAGTACTTC
TRBJ1-5 TRBV27 . TRBD1 CASRGTGRNQPQHF TGTGCCAGCAGAGGGACAGGGAGGAATCAGCCCCAGCATTTT
TRBJ1-2 TRBV12-3/TRBV12-4 few . CASSLGWTVSNYGYTF TGTGCCAGCAGTTTAGGGTGGACTGTTTCGAACTATGGCTACACCTTC
TRBJ1-1 TRBV10-3 . . CATVGALNTEAFF TGTGCCACCGTCGGAGCCCTGAACACTGAAGCTTTCTTT
TRBJ1-2 TRBV12-3/TRBV12-4 few . CASRQQGSYYGYTF TGTGCCAGCAGGCAACAGGGTTCGTACTATGGCTACACCTTC
TRBJ2-1 TRBV4-2 many TRBD2 CASSRMGGQTYNEQFF TGTGCCAGCAGCCGAATGGGAGGGCAGACCTACAATGAGCAGTTCTTC
TRBJ2-7 TRBV5-1 . . CASSWGGTPNNEQYF TGCGCCAGCAGCTGGGGGGGGACACCAAACAATGAGCAGTACTTC
TRBJ2-7 TRBV6-4 . . CASSGPAGRASYEQYF TGTGCCAGCAGTGGTCCCGCGGGCAGGGCTTCCTACGAGCAGTACTTC
TRBJ1-2 TRBV7-2 few . CASSLGRESYGYTF TGTGCCAGCAGCTTAGGCAGGGAATCCTATGGCTACACCTTC
TRBJ1-2 TRBV20-1 . . CSASQPPYGYTF TGCAGTGCTAGCCAGCCCCCCTATGGCTACACCTTC
TRBJ2-4 TRBV7-2 few . CASSLVALDRQTLAKNIQYF TGTGCCAGCAGCTTAGTAGCCCTGGACAGACAGACCCTAGCCAAAAACATTCAGTACTTC
TRBJ2-5 TRBV12-3/TRBV12-4 . . CASSLSEYNEQYF TGTGCCAGCAGTTTATCAGAGTACAATGAGCAGTACTTC
TRBJ2-5 TRBV15 . . CATSSPSGETQYF TGTGCCACCAGCAGTCCCTCGGGGGAGACCCAGTACTTC
TRBJ1-2 TRBV5-1 few . CASSLGAFYGYTF TGCGCCAGCAGCTTGGGGGCCTTCTATGGCTACACCTTC
TRBJ2-2 TRBV5-1 few . CASSSTPSNTGELFF TGCGCCAGCAGCTCGACCCCTTCCAACACCGGGGAGCTGTTTTTT
TRBJ2-5 TRBV15 . . CATSRIGGETRYF TGTGCCACCAGCAGAATTGGTGGAGAGACCCGGTACTTC
TRBJ2-1 TRBV20-1 many TRBD2 CSARSLAGGHNEQFF TGCAGTGCTAGATCCCTAGCGGGGGGCCACAATGAGCAGTTCTTC
TRBJ2-1 TRBV18 many . CASSQGGNSYNEQFF TGTGCCAGCTCGCAAGGGGGGAACTCCTACAATGAGCAGTTCTTC
TRBJ2-7 TRBV3-1 . TRBD2 CAGSAGGVSSYEQYF TGTGCCGGCAGCGCGGGGGGAGTAAGCTCCTACGAGCAGTACTTC
TRBJ2-3 TRBV7-6 many . CASSLISPDTQYF TGTGCCAGCAGCTTAATCAGTCCAGATACGCAGTATTTT
TRBJ1-4 TRBV5-6 few . CASSPGGDEKLFF TGTGCCAGCAGCCCCGGGGGGGACGAAAAACTGTTTTTT
TRBJ1-2 TRBV4-1 few . CASSQAPGPFYGYTF TGCGCCAGCAGCCAAGCGCCTGGACCATTCTATGGCTACACCTTC
TRBJ2-3 TRBV2 many TRBD2 CASRTSGLGTQYF TGTGCCAGCAGGACTAGCGGTCTTGGGACGCAGTATTTT
TRBJ1-5 TRBV6-2/TRBV6-3 . . CASGRWIPSNQPQHF TGTGCCAGCGGCCGTTGGATCCCTAGCAATCAGCCCCAGCATTTT
TRBJ2-1 TRBV20-1 many . CSARLDDEQFF TGCAGTGCTAGATTGGACGATGAGCAGTTCTTC
TRBJ2-2 TRBV7-2 . TRBD1 CASSLDRVRTGELFF TGTGCCAGCAGCTTGGACAGGGTGCGGACCGGGGAGCTGTTTTTT
TRBJ2-7 TRBV6-5 . . CASSSRSRQYF TGTGCCAGCAGCTCCCGCAGCCGGCAGTACTTC
TRBJ2-1 TRBV3-1 . . CASSQGSPARNEQFF TGTGCCAGCAGCCAAGGAAGCCCCGCACGGAATGAGCAGTTCTTC
TRBJ1-1 TRBV12-3/TRBV12-4 many . CASSLGHMNTEAFF TGTGCCAGCAGTTTAGGACACATGAACACTGAAGCTTTCTTT
TRBJ2-1 TRBV7-2 . . CASSFGNWGIGEQFF TGTGCCAGCAGCTTCGGGAATTGGGGAATTGGTGAGCAGTTCTTC